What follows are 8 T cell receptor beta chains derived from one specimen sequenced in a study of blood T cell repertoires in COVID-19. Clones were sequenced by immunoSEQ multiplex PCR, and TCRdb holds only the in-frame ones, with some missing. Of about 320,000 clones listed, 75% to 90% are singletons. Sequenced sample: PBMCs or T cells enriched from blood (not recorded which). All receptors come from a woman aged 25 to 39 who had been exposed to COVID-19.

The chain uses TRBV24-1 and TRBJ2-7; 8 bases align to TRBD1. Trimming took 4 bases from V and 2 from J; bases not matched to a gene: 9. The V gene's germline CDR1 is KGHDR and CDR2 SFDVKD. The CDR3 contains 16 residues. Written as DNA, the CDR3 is TGTGCCACCAGTGACTCAGTGACAGGGGTGCCCTACGAGCAGTACTTC. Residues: CATSDSVTGVPYEQYF.

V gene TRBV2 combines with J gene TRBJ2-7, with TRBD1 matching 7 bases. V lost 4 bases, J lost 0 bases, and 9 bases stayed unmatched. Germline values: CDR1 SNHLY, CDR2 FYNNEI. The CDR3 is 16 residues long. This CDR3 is CASSAGRDSFSYEQYF. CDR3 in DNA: TGTGCCAGCAGTGCAGGTCGGGACAGCTTCTCCTACGAGCAGTACTTC. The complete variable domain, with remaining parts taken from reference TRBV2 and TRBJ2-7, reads EPEVTQTPSHQVTQMGQEVILRCVPISNHLYFYWYRQILGQKVEFLVSFYNNEISEKSEIFDDQFSVERPDGSNFTLKIRSTKLEDSAMYFCASSAGRDSFSYEQYFGPGTRLTVT.

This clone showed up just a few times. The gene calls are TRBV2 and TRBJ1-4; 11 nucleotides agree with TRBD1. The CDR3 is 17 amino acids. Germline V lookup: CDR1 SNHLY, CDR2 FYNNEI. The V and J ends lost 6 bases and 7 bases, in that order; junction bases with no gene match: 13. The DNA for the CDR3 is TGTGCCAGCAGCGCCGGGACAGGGGGAGTTGTAGGTGAAAAACTGTTTTTT. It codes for CASSAGTGGVVGEKLFF.

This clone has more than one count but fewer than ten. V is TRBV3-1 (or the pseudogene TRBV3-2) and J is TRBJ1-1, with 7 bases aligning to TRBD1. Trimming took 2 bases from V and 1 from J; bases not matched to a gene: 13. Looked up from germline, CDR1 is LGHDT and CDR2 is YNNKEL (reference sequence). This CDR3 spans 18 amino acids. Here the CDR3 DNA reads TGTGCCAGCAGCCAAAGGGCAGGGGGAGCAGTTGGGAACACTGAAGCTTTCTTT. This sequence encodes CASSQRAGGAVGNTEAFF.

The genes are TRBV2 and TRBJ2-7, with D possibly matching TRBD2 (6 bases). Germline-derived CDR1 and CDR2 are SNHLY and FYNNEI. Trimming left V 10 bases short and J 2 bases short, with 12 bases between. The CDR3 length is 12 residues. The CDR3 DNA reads TGTGCCACCACGGGGGAACCCTACGAGCAGTACTTC. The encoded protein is CATTGEPYEQYF.

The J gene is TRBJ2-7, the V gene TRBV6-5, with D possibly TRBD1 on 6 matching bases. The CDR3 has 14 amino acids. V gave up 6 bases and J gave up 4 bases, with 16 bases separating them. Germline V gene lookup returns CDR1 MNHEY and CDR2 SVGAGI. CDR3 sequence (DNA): TGTGCCAGCAGGACGGGACACTCAATTTACGAGCAGTACTTC. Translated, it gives CASRTGHSIYEQYF.

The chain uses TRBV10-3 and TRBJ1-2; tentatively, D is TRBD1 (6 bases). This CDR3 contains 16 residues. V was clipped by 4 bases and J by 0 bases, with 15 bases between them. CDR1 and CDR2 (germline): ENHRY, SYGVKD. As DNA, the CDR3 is TGTGCCATCAGTGCAGAACAGGGAAAGGCTAACTATGGCTACACCTTC. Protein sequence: CAISAEQGKANYGYTF.

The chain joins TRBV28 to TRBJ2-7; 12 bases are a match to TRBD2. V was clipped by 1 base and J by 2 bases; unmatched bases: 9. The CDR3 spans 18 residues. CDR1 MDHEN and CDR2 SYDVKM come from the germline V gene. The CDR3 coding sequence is TGTGCCAGCAGTTTATCCCTAGCGGGAGGGGTTAGGACCTACGAGCAGTACTTC. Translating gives CASSLSLAGGVRTYEQYF. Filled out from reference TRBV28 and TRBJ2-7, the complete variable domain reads DVKVTQSSRYLVKRTGEKVFLECVQDMDHENMFWYRQDPGLGLRLIYFSYDVKMKEKGDIPEGYSVSREKKERFSLILESASTNQTSMYLCASSLSLAGGVRTYEQYFGPGTRLTVT.